One and the same sample provided the 20 T cell receptor beta chains below, sequenced in a study of blood T cell repertoires in COVID-19 (TCRdb year 2020). Library generation was performed with the immunoSEQ multiplex PCR assay. This is the immuneACCESS table as TCRdb keeps it, with only in-frame sequences that have V and J called. A part of the clones is gone; compared with another copy, unresolved V genes explain less than half, and the rest is unexplained. This sample lists 80,000 to 90,000 clones; approximately 90% were detected once. Over 5% of the sample goes to the ten largest clones. The sequenced sample consisted of peripheral blood. These TCRs come from a man aged 55 to 70 with acute or convalescent COVID-19.

The gene calls are TRBV20-1 and TRBJ2-7, with 7 bases matching TRBD2. J gave up 1 base and V 3 bases, and 3 bases lay outside the gene matches. Germline-derived CDR1 and CDR2 are DFQATT and SNEGSKA (reference sequence). This CDR3 region has 13 residues. CDR3 in amino acids: CSASGGESYEQYF. The DNA for the CDR3 is TGCAGTGCTAGTGGGGGGGAATCCTACGAGCAGTACTTC.

This chain uses TRBV5-1 with TRBJ1-1, with TRBD1 as a possible D gene (6 bases). V dropped 1 base and J dropped 5 bases, with 9 bases sitting between them. Germline CDR1 SGHRS, CDR2 YFSETQ. The CDR3 runs to 13 residues. The CDR3 loop is CASSLLQGTEAFF. The CDR3 DNA reads TGCGCCAGCAGCTTGCTACAGGGTACTGAAGCTTTCTTT.

J is TRBJ2-1 and V is TRBV24-1, with a possible D match to TRBD2 (5 bases). Germline loops: CDR1 KGHDR, CDR2 SFDVKD. There are 15 residues in the CDR3. V was shortened by 5 bases and J by 3 bases, with 13 bases between the two germline ends. CDR3 in DNA: TGTGCCACCAGTGCCGGAGGACTGAACTACAATGAGCAGTTCTTC. Encoded protein: CATSAGGLNYNEQFF.

Details on this clone: Within the sample, other DNA sequences also encode this same CDR3. V and J are TRBV7-2 and TRBJ1-4, with TRBD1 as a possible D gene (5 bases). The CDR3 length is 15 residues. V lost 1 base and J lost 5, with 11 bases in between. Germline V lookup: CDR1 SGHTA, CDR2 FQGNSA. The CDR3 DNA follows: TGTGCCAGCAGCTTAGGTGGGCAGGGAAATGAAAAACTGTTTTTT. This sequence encodes CASSLGGQGNEKLFF. The whole variable domain, filled in from reference TRBV7-2 and TRBJ1-4, reads GAGVSQSPSNKVTEKGKDVELRCDPISGHTALYWYRQSLGQGLEFLIYFQGNSAPDKSGLPSDRFSAERTGGSVSTLTIQRTQQEDSAVYLCASSLGGQGNEKLFFGSGTQLSVL.

This clone was observed a few times. This chain joins TRBV19 and TRBJ1-5, with D uncertain. Germline CDR1 is LNHDA and CDR2 is SQIVND (reference sequence). This CDR3 has 14 amino acids. In nucleotides, the CDR3 is TGTGCAAGCGGTCCCTGGCAGGGCAATCAGCCCCAGCATTTT. It codes for CASGPWQGNQPQHF.

The V and J genes are TRBV6-2 or TRBV6-3 and TRBJ2-7; possible D gene TRBD2, 6 bases. V was pared by 6 bases and J by 7 bases, with 19 bases between. The CDR3 has 14 amino acids. The V gene's germline CDR1 is MNHEY and CDR2 SVGEGT. CDR3 DNA sequence: TGTGCCAGCAGCTGGCGGGGCATTAGAGGGGAGCAGTACTTC. Translated, it gives CASSWRGIRGEQYF.

The CDR3 reads CASSVDLDTQYF. The CDR3 DNA reads TGTGCCAGCAGCGTAGACTTAGATACGCAGTATTTT. This chain uses TRBV9 with TRBJ2-3; D is undetermined. The CDR3 spans 12 residues. The ends were cut back, 0 bases at V and 5 bases at J, with 4 bases in the middle. CDR1 is SGDLS and CDR2 is YYNGEE in the germline V gene. The full variable domain, completed using reference TRBV9 and TRBJ2-3, is DSGVTQTPKHLITATGQRVTLRCSPRSGDLSVYWYQQSLDQGLQFLIQYYNGEERAKGNILERFSAQQFPDLHSELNLSSLELGDSALYFCASSVDLDTQYFGPGTRLTVL.

The chain couples TRBV5-1 to TRBJ2-1; 10 bases fit TRBD1. Germline CDR1 is SGHRS and CDR2 is YFSETQ. Trimming cost V 1 base and J 9 bases; bases outside gene matches: 10. CDR3 length equals 16 residues. DNA for the CDR3: TGCGCCAGCAGCTTGTTGACAGGGGGCGCAGGTACTGAGCAGTTCTTC. It is translated as CASSLLTGGAGTEQFF.

This CDR3 is CASSPDRGFADTQYF. The CDR3 DNA sequence: TGCGCCAGCAGCCCGGACAGGGGTTTTGCAGATACGCAGTATTTT. J is TRBJ2-3 and V is TRBV5-1; 9 nucleotides align to TRBD1. The CDR3 loop spans 15 amino acids. Germline V gene sequence: CDR1 SGHRS, CDR2 YFSETQ. Trimming at V came to 4 bases and at J to 4 bases, leaving 7 bases not matched to a gene.

V usage is TRBV27 and J usage is TRBJ1-2; D is perhaps TRBD1 (5 bases). Trimming took 2 bases from V and 5 from J, leaving 12 bases between them. The V gene's germline CDR1 is MNHEY and CDR2 SMNVEV (reference sequence). CDR3 length: 14 residues. The CDR3 DNA reads as TGTGCCAGCAGTTTAGGTCCAGGGCGGTATGGCTACACCTTC. The encoded protein is CASSLGPGRYGYTF.

The V gene is TRBV27, the J gene TRBJ1-1; D gene unclear. In germline, CDR1 is MNHEY, CDR2 SMNVEV (reference sequence). With 3 bases removed from V and 1 base from J, the gap between germline ends came to 6 bases. The CDR3 is 13 amino acids. The CDR3 region has the DNA TGTGCCAGCAGTTTCCAGGAGAACACTGAAGCTTTCTTT. Amino acid sequence: CASSFQENTEAFF.

The gene calls are TRBV4-2 and TRBJ2-7; possible D gene TRBD1, 6 bases. Between the trimmed V and J ends, which lost 4 bases and 4 bases, there was a span of 8 bases. The CDR3 is 12 amino acids. CDR1 and CDR2 from the germline V gene are LGHNA and YNFKEQ. In nucleotides, the CDR3 is TGTGCCAGCAGCCCTACAGGGTACGAGCAGTACTTC. Translated, it gives CASSPTGYEQYF.

The chain combines TRBV19 with TRBJ2-2, with D perhaps TRBD1 (6 bases). The V end lost 7 bases, the J end lost 4 bases, and 13 bases lay between the germline ends. The V gene's germline CDR1 is LNHDA and CDR2 SQIVND (reference sequence). This CDR3 is built from 14 residues. The CDR3 protein is CASTSATGTGELFF. The CDR3 region has the DNA TGTGCCAGTACCAGCGCGACAGGCACCGGGGAGCTGTTTTTT.

This clone came up once. The chain carries TRBV5-6 and TRBJ1-5, with D maybe TRBD1 (6 bases). The CDR3 consists of 15 residues. V shed 4 bases and J shed 2 bases, with 13 bases lying between them. The germline gives CDR1 SGHDT, CDR2 YYEEEE. CDR3 loop: CASSPTGPRNQPQHF. For the CDR3, the DNA is TGTGCCAGCAGCCCGACAGGCCCTCGCAATCAGCCCCAGCATTTT. Filled out from reference TRBV5-6 and TRBJ1-5, the complete variable domain reads DAGVTQSPTHLIKTRGQQVTLRCSPKSGHDTVSWYQQALGQGPQFIFQYYEEEERQRGNFPDRFSGHQFPNYSSELNVNALLLGDSALYLCASSPTGPRNQPQHFGDGTRLSIL.

The chain couples TRBV3-1 (or the pseudogene TRBV3-2) to TRBJ1-2; TRBD1 is a possible D gene (6 bases). This CDR3 is 14 amino acids long. Germline-derived CDR1 and CDR2 are LGHDT and YNNKEL (reference sequence). Trimming stripped 1 base from V and 4 bases from J, with 10 bases between. The DNA for the CDR3 is TGTGCCAGCAGCCAAGGCCAGGGGTCCTATGGCTACACCTTC. Its translation: CASSQGQGSYGYTF.

The rearrangement uses TRBV12-3 or TRBV12-4 and TRBJ1-1; D gene unclear. This CDR3 comprises 13 residues. Between the trimmed V and J ends, which lost 3 bases and 3 bases, there was a span of 8 bases. CDR3 sequence: CASSLFQYTEAFF. CDR3 in DNA: TGTGCCAGCAGTTTGTTTCAATACACTGAAGCTTTCTTT.

The chain combines TRBV14 with TRBJ2-7; no definite D call. Trimming removed 1 base from V and 0 bases from J, with 10 bases in between. Germline-derived CDR1 and CDR2 are SGHDN and FVKESK. This CDR3 region has 15 residues. The CDR3 loop reads CASSQGLRNSYEQYF. Written as DNA, the CDR3 is TGTGCCAGCAGCCAAGGATTGCGGAACTCCTACGAGCAGTACTTC.

V and J are TRBV2 and TRBJ2-1; TRBD2 aligns across 8 bases. CDR1 is SNHLY and CDR2 is FYNNEI in the germline V gene. The J segment lost 2 bases and the V segment lost 2 bases, leaving 2 bases of the junction unmatched. The CDR3 totals 15 residues. Here the CDR3 reads CASSERGGTYNEQFF. DNA of the CDR3: TGTGCCAGCAGTGAACGGGGGGGAACCTACAATGAGCAGTTCTTC.

The CDR3 DNA follows: TGCAGTGCTAGTCATAGCTCTGGAAACACCATATATTTT. Protein: CSASHSSGNTIYF. The V call is TRBV20-1, the J call TRBJ1-3, with unresolved D. CDR1 DFQATT and CDR2 SNEGSKA come from the germline V gene (reference sequence). The length of the CDR3 is 13 residues. V was pared by 3 bases and J by 0 bases, with 6 bases between.

This chain uses TRBV5-5 with TRBJ1-2; no firm D call. This CDR3 has 14 amino acids. Trimming pared 3 bases from V and 3 bases from J, leaving 12 bases between. Germline V gene lookup returns CDR1 SGHKS and CDR2 YYEKEE (reference sequence). The chain's CDR3 is CASSSEGADYGYTF. The CDR3 DNA is TGTGCCAGCAGCTCTGAGGGCGCGGACTATGGCTACACCTTC. The full variable domain, in which reference TRBV5-5 and TRBJ1-2 provide the parts outside the CDR3, is DAGVTQSPTHLIKTRGQQVTLRCSPISGHKSVSWYQQVLGQGPQFIFQYYEKEERGRGNFPDRFSARQFPNYSSELNVNALLLGDSALYLCASSSEGADYGYTFGSGTRLTVV.